This is a list of T cell receptor beta chains from one sample in a study of T cell responses to AZD1222 COVID-19 vaccine. Assay: immunoSEQ multiplex PCR; the TCRdb copy retains only in-frame clones and omits some. In the table there are about 94,000 clones, around 87% of which are singletons. This specimen was peripheral blood, taken 28 days after the second AZD1222 dose. These receptors were taken from an adult who received the AZD1222 COVID-19 vaccine. CDR3s include the opening cysteine and the closing phenylalanine or tryptophan. A D gene is named only where the DNA matches it firmly. Size is omitted from some rows. Given values are once, few, many or a class for expanded clones.

d_call,v_call,j_call,clone_size,cdr3_aa,cdr3_nt
NA,TRBV30,TRBJ1-1,NA,CAWSVPVPEAFF,TGTGCCTGGAGTGTACCCGTTCCTGAAGCTTTCTTT
TRBD1,TRBV5-1,TRBJ2-1,NA,CASSLGTGDYNEQFF,TGCGCCAGCAGCTTGGGGACAGGGGATTACAATGAGCAGTTCTTC
NA,TRBV24-1,TRBJ1-1,NA,CATPGRTEAFF,TGTGCCACCCCTGGGAGGACTGAAGCTTTCTTT
NA,TRBV3-1/TRBV3-2,TRBJ2-5,NA,CASTLREDETQYF,TGTGCCAGCACCTTGAGGGAGGACGAGACCCAGTACTTC
NA,TRBV20-1,TRBJ1-2,NA,CSASRGIGANYGYTF,TGCAGTGCTAGTAGGGGAATTGGGGCTAACTATGGCTACACCTTC
TRBD1,TRBV7-8,TRBJ1-2,NA,CASSPNRQGGYTF,TGTGCCAGCAGCCCTAATCGACAGGGTGGCTACACCTTC
NA,TRBV5-1,TRBJ2-7,NA,CASSLLGQNPYEQYF,TGCGCCAGCAGCTTATTAGGACAGAACCCCTACGAGCAGTACTTC
NA,TRBV10-2,TRBJ1-1,NA,CASSQVNTEAFF,TGCGCCAGCAGCCAGGTGAACACTGAAGCTTTCTTT
TRBD1,TRBV28,TRBJ2-2,NA,CASRAQGDTGELFF,TGTGCCAGCAGGGCCCAGGGGGACACCGGGGAGCTGTTTTTT
TRBD1,TRBV27,TRBJ2-3,NA,CASSLHGQGWRDTQYF,TGTGCCAGCAGCCTTCACGGACAGGGATGGAGAGATACGCAGTATTTT
TRBD1,TRBV27,TRBJ1-5,NA,CASSFSTGVQPQHF,TGTGCCAGCAGTTTCAGTACAGGGGTACAGCCCCAGCATTTT
NA,TRBV6-5,TRBJ1-5,NA,CASKEGRSNQPQHF,TGTGCCAGCAAGGAGGGTCGGAGCAATCAGCCCCAGCATTTT
NA,TRBV3-1/TRBV3-2,TRBJ1-2,NA,CASSPRGRSTNYGYTF,TGTGCCAGCAGCCCTCGGGGCCGCAGCACTAACTATGGCTACACCTTC
NA,TRBV7-9,TRBJ1-2,NA,CASSLGGLAYGYTF,TGTGCCAGCAGCTTAGGAGGGCTGGCCTATGGCTACACCTTC
NA,TRBV12-3/TRBV12-4,TRBJ2-7,NA,CASSPGPIGEQYF,TGTGCCAGCAGTCCGGGACCCATCGGCGAGCAGTACTTC
NA,TRBV5-6,TRBJ2-1,few,CASSLGHNEQFF,TGTGCCAGCAGCTTGGGCCACAATGAGCAGTTCTTC
NA,TRBV18,TRBJ2-5,NA,CASSPPRETQYF,TGTGCCAGCTCACCACCACGAGAGACCCAGTACTTC
NA,TRBV13,TRBJ2-7,NA,CASSLGRYEQYF,TGTGCCAGCAGTCTTGGGCGCTACGAGCAGTACTTC
TRBD2,TRBV18,TRBJ2-7,once,CASSPGLAGGTYEQYF,TGTGCCAGCTCACCGGGGCTAGCGGGAGGTACCTACGAGCAGTACTTC
TRBD1,TRBV6-6,TRBJ1-4,NA,CASRAGQGGEKLFF,TGTGCCAGCAGGGCCGGACAGGGGGGCGAAAAACTGTTTTTT
NA,TRBV9,TRBJ2-5,NA,CASSVTEETQYF,TGTGCCAGCAGCGTAACAGAAGAGACCCAGTACTTC
NA,TRBV29-1,TRBJ1-2,once,CSVGLIGGAPNGYTF,TGCAGCGTTGGGCTCATTGGGGGGGCGCCGAATGGCTACACCTTC
NA,TRBV10-2,TRBJ1-5,NA,CASAESGTSNQPQHF,TGCGCCAGCGCCGAGTCGGGGACCAGCAATCAGCCCCAGCATTTT